The clone carrying this T cell receptor (beta chain) has only a few counts. Its antigen remains unknown. This entry comes from a study of post-analysis software for immune sequencing data. Overall study context: Both relapsing-remitting and secondary progressive multiple sclerosis featured among the disease courses, as did progressive-relapsing multiple sclerosis. Study-wide findings and caveats: With F measure, samples from one preparation batch clustered together strongly. Patients with multiple sclerosis recorded significantly lower normalized Chao1 diversity than controls, the study found. There were five TRBV segments more frequent in patients than controls, and TRBV5-6, TRBV5-1 and TRBV20-1 were among them.

Incorporated into the TCR beta cDNA libraries were unique molecular identifiers, which served to reduce PCR and sequencing biases. TCRdb itself ran the PCR reads through MiXCR, one entry per CDR3 protein. The sample yields some 370,000 distinct CDR3 sequences, roughly 30% seen once. V was cut by 6 bases and J by 2 bases, with 14 bases left in between. This CDR3 spans 15 amino acids. The V gene is TRBV12-3 or TRBV12-4, the J gene TRBJ1-5; D is ambiguous. The receptor's source is a girl under 18 with multiple sclerosis. Sequencing was carried out using blood. In nucleotides, the CDR3 is TGTGCCAGCAGCCGATATCTGGAGGGCAATCAGCCCCAGCATTTT. As protein: CASSRYLEGNQPQHF.